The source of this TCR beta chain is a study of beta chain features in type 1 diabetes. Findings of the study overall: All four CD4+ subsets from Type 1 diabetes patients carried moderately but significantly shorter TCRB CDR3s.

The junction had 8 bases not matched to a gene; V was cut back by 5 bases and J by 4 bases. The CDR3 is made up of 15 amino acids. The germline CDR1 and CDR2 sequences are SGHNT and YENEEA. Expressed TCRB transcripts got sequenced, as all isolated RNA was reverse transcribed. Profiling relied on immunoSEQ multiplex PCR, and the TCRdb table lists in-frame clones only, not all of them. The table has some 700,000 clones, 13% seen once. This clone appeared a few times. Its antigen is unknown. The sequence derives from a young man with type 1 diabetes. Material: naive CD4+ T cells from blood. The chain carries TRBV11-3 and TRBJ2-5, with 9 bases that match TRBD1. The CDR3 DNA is TGTGCCAGCAGCCCCGGACAGGGGCATGGAGAGACCCAGTACTTC. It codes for CASSPGQGHGETQYF.